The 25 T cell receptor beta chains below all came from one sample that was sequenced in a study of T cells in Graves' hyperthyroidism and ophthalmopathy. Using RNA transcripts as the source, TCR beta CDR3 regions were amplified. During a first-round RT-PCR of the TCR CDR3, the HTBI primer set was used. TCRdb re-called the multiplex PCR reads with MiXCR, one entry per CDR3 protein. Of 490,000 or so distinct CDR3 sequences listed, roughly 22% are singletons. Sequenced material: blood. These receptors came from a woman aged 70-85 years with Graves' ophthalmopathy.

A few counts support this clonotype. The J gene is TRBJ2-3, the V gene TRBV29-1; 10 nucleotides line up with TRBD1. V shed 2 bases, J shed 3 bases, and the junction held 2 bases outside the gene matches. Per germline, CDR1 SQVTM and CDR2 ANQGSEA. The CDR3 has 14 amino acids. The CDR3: CSVEWDRGTDTQYF. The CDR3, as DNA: TGCAGCGTTGAATGGGACAGGGGAACAGATACGCAGTATTTT.

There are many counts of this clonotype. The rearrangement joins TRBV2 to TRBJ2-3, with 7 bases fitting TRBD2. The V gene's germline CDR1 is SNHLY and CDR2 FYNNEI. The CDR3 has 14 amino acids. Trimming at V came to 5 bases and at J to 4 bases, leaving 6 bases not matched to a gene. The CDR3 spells CASSLSGIPDTQYF. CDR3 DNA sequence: TGTGCCAGCAGTCTAAGCGGGATCCCAGATACGCAGTATTTT. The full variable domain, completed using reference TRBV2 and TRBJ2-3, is EPEVTQTPSHQVTQMGQEVILRCVPISNHLYFYWYRQILGQKVEFLVSFYNNEISEKSEIFDDQFSVERPDGSNFTLKIRSTKLEDSAMYFCASSLSGIPDTQYFGPGTRLTVL.

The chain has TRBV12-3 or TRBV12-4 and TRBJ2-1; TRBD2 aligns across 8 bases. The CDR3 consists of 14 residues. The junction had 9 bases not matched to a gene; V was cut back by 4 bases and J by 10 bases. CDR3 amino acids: CASSWSGGAGEQFF. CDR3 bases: TGTGCCAGCAGTTGGTCGGGGGGGGCTGGGGAGCAGTTCTTC.

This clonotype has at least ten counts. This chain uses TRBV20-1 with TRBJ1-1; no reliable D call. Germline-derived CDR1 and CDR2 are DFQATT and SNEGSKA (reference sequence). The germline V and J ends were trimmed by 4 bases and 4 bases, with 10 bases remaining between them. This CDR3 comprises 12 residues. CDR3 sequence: CSATERTTEAFF. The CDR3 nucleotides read TGCAGTGCTACAGAACGGACCACTGAAGCTTTCTTT.

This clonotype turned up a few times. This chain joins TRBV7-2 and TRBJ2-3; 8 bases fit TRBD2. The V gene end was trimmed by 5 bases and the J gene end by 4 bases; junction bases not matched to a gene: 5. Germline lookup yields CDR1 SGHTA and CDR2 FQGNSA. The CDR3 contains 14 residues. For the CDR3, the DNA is TGTGCCAGCAGCGCCTCGGGGGGGCCAGATACGCAGTATTTT. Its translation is CASSASGGPDTQYF.

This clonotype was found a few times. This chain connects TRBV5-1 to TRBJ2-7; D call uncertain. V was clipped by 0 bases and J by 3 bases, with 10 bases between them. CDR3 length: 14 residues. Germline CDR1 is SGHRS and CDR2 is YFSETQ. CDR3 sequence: CASSLAALDYEQYF. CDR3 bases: TGCGCCAGCAGCTTGGCCGCACTGGACTACGAGCAGTACTTC.

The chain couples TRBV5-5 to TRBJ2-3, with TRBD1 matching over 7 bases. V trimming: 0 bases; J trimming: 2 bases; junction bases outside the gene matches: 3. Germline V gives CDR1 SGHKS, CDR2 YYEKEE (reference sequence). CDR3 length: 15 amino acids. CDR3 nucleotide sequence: TGTGCCAGCAGCTTGGATGGGACAGTCACAGATACGCAGTATTTT. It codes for CASSLDGTVTDTQYF.

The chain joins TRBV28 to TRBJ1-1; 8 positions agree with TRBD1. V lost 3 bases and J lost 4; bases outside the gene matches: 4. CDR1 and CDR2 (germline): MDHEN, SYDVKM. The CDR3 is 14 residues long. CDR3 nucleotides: TGTGCCAGCAGTTTCCGGGACAGGTTCACTGAAGCTTTCTTT. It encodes CASSFRDRFTEAFF. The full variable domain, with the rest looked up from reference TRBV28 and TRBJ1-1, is DVKVTQSSRYLVKRTGEKVFLECVQDMDHENMFWYRQDPGLGLRLIYFSYDVKMKEKGDIPEGYSVSREKKERFSLILESASTNQTSMYLCASSFRDRFTEAFFGQGTRLTVV.

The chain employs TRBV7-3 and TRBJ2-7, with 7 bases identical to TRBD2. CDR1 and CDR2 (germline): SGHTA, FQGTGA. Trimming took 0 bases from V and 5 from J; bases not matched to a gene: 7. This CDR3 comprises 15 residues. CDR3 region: CASSLTASGANEQYF. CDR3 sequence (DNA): TGTGCCAGCAGCTTAACGGCTAGCGGAGCCAACGAGCAGTACTTC.

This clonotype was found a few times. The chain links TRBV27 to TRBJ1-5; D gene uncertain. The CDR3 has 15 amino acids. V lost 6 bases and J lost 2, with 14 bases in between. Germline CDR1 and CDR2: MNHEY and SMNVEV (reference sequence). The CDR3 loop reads CASRSPGSGNQPQHF. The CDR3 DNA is TGTGCCAGCAGATCGCCTGGGAGCGGCAATCAGCCCCAGCATTTT.

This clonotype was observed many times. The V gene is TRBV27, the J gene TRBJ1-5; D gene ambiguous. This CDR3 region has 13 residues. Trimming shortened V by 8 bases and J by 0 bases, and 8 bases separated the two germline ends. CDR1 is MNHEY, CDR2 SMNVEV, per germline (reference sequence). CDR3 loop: CASGLYSNQPQHF. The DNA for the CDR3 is TGTGCCAGCGGACTGTATAGCAATCAGCCCCAGCATTTT.

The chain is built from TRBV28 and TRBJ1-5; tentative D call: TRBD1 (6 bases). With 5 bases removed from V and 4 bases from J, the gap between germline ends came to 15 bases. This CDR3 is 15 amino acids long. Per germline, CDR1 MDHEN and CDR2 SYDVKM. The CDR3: CASSPRGAGNQPQHF. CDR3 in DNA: TGTGCCAGCAGTCCCAGGGGAGCCGGTAATCAGCCCCAGCATTTT.

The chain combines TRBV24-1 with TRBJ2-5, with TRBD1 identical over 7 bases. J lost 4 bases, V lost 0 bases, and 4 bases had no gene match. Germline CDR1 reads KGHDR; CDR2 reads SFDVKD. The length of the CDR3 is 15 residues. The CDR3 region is CATSDLDRDGETQYF. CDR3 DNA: TGTGCCACCAGTGATTTGGACAGGGACGGAGAGACCCAGTACTTC.

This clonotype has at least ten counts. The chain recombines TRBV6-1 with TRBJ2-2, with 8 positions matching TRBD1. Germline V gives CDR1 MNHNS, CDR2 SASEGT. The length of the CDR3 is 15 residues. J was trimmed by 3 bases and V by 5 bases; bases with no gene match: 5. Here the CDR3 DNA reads TGTGCCAGCAGTCGGACAGGGTGGGACACCGGGGAGCTGTTTTTT. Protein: CASSRTGWDTGELFF.

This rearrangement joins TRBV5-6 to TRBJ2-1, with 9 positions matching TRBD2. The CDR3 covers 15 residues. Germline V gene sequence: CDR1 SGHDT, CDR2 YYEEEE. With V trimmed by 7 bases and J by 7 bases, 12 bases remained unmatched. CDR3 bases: TGTGCCAGCGGGCCGATTAGCGGGAGCGGTAATGAGCAGTTCTTC. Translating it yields CASGPISGSGNEQFF.

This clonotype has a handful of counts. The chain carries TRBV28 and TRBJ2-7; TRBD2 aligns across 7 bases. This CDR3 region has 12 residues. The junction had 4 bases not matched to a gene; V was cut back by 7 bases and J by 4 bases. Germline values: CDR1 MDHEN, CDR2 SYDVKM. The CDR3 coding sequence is TGTGCCAGCAACCTGGGGGGGTACGAGCAGTACTTC. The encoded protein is CASNLGGYEQYF.

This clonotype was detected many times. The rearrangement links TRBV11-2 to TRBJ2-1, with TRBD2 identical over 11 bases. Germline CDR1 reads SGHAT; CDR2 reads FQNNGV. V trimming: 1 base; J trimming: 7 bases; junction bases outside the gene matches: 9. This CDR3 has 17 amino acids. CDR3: CASSLALAGGPLNEQFF. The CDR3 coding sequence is TGTGCCAGCAGCTTAGCCTTAGCGGGAGGGCCTTTGAATGAGCAGTTCTTC.

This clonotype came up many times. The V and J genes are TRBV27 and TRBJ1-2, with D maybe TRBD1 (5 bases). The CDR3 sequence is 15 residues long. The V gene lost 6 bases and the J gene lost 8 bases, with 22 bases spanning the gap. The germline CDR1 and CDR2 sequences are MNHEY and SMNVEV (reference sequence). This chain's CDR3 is CASSPLREGKVGYTF. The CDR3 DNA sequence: TGTGCCAGCAGCCCTCTTCGGGAGGGGAAAGTCGGCTACACCTTC.

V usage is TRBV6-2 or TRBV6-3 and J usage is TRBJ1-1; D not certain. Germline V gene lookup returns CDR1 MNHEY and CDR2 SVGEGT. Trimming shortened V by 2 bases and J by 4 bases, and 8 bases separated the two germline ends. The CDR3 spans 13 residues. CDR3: CASSYGSATEAFF. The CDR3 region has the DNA TGTGCCAGCAGTTACGGGAGTGCCACTGAAGCTTTCTTT.

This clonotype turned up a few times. Here the CDR3 DNA reads TGTGCCAGCAGCCAAGACCCCGCAGCAAACACTGAAGCTTTCTTT. It translates to CASSQDPAANTEAFF. The V gene is TRBV3-1, the J gene TRBJ1-1; D is unclear. Trimming removed 0 bases at V and 2 bases at J, with 10 bases between. CDR3 length: 15 amino acids. CDR1 LGHDT and CDR2 YNNKEL come from the germline V gene (reference sequence).

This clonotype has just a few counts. Here the CDR3 DNA reads TGTGCCAGCAGCCCCAGGGGGCGGGGGTCAGGGGCCAACGTCCTGACTTTC. Protein: CASSPRGRGSGANVLTF. This rearrangement joins TRBV7-2 to TRBJ2-6, with D possibly matching TRBD1 (8 bases). V lost 5 bases, J lost 4 bases, and 18 bases lay in between. Germline values: CDR1 SGHTA, CDR2 FQGNSA. The CDR3 consists of 17 residues.

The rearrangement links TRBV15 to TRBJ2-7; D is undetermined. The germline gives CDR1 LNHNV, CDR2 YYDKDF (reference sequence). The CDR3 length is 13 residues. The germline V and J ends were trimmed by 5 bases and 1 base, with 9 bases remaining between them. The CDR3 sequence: CATSLPTSYEQYF. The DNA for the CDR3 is TGTGCCACCAGCCTGCCTACTTCCTACGAGCAGTACTTC.

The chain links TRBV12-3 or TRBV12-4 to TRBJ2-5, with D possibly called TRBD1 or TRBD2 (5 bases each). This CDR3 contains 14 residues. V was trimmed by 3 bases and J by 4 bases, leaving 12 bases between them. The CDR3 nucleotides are TGTGCCAGCAGTTTCCGGGACGGCGGAGAGACCCAGTACTTC. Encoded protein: CASSFRDGGETQYF.

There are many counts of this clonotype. The CDR3 DNA is TGCAGTGCTAGGGAGGCGGGAAGGCAAGAGACCCAGTACTTC. Its translation: CSAREAGRQETQYF. V gene TRBV20-1 combines with J gene TRBJ2-5; D possibly corresponds to TRBD2 (6 bases). Per the germline V gene, CDR1 is DFQATT and CDR2 is SNEGSKA (reference sequence). Trimming removed 3 bases at V and 2 bases at J, with 13 bases between. The CDR3 is 14 amino acids.

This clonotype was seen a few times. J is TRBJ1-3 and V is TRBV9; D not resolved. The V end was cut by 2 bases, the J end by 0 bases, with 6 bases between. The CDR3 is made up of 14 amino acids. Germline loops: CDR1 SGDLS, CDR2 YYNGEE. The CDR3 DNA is TGTGCCAGCAGCGTTGATGCCTCTGGAAACACCATATATTTT. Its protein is CASSVDASGNTIYF. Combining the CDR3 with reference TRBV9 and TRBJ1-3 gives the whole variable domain DSGVTQTPKHLITATGQRVTLRCSPRSGDLSVYWYQQSLDQGLQFLIQYYNGEERAKGNILERFSAQQFPDLHSELNLSSLELGDSALYFCASSVDASGNTIYFGEGSWLTVV.